This T cell receptor beta chain stems from a study of blood T cell repertoires in COVID-19. Study as a whole: PBMCs, B-cell-depleted T cells, or T cells were the source of the cDNA or gDNA that made up the material.

The CDR3 covers 13 residues. Germline-derived CDR1 and CDR2 are SGHNT and YENEEA. V was cut by 4 bases and J by 2 bases, with 8 bases left in between. How the authors handled the data: The assay estimated nucleated cells by amplifying reference gene primers. Profiled with immunoSEQ multiplex PCR; TCRdb holds only in-frame clones, not every one. The V and J calls and clone size come from that table; D and trimming were worked out from the DNA. Of 60,000 to 65,000 clones detected, approximately 72% appear once; the ten largest clones hold around 5.1%. Seattle participants joined during active infection and were tracked over time.

The source is a woman in her 70s with COVID-19, enrolled during active disease. Sequenced input: peripheral blood. This chain joins TRBV11-3 and TRBJ2-5, with no clear D. CDR3 protein: CASSSKLQETQYF. The CDR3 nucleotides are TGTGCCAGCAGCTCTAAACTACAAGAGACCCAGTACTTC.